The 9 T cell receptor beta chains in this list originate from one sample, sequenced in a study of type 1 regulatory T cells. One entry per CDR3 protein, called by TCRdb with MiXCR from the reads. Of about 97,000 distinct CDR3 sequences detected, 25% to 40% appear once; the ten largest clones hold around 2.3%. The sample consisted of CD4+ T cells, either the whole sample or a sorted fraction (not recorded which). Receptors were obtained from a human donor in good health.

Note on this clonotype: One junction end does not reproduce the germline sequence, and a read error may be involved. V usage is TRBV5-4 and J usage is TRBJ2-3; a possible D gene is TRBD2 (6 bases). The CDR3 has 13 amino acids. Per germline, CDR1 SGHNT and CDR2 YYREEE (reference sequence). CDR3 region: CASSSNAGTCCDF. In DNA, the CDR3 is TGTGCCAGCAGCTCTAACGCCGGGACTTGTTGCGATTTT.

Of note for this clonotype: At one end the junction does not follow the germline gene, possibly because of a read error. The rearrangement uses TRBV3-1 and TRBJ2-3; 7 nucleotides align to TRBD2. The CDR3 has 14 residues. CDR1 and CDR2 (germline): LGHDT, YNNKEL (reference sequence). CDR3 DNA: TGTGTCAGCAGCCACCTGACTAGCTTAGATACGCAGTATTTT. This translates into CVSSHLTSLDTQYF.

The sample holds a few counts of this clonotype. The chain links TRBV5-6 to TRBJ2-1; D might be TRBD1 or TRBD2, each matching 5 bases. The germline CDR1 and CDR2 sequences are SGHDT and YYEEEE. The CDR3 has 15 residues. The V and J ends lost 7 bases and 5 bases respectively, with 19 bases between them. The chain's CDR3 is CASRRPSGRDNEQFF. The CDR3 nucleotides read TGTGCCAGCCGAAGACCAAGCGGCAGGGACAATGAGCAGTTCTTC.

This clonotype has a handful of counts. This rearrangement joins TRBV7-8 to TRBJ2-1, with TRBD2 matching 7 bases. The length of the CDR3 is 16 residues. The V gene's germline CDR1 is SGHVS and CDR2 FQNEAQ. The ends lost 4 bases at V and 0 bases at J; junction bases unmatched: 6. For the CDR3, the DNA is TGTGCCAGCAGCTCCACTAGCGCTAGCTCCTACAATGAGCAGTTCTTC. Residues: CASSSTSASSYNEQFF.

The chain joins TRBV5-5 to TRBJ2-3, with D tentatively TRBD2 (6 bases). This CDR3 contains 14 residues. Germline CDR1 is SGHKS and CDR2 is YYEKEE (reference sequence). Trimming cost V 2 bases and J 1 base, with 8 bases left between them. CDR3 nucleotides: TGTGCCAGCAGCTTCGGGAGAGGCACAGATACGCAGTATTTT. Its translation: CASSFGRGTDTQYF.

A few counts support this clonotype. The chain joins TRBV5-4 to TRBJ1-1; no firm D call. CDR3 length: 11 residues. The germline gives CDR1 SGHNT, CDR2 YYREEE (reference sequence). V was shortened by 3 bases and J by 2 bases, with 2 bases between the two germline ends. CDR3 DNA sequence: TGTGCCAGCAGCTCAAACACTGAAGCTTTCTTT. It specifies CASSSNTEAFF. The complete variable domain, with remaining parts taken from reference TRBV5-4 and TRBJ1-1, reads ETGVTQSPTHLIKTRGQQVTLRCSSQSGHNTVSWYQQALGQGPQFIFQYYREEENGRGNFPPRFSGLQFPNYSSELNVNALELDDSALYLCASSSNTEAFFGQGTRLTVV.

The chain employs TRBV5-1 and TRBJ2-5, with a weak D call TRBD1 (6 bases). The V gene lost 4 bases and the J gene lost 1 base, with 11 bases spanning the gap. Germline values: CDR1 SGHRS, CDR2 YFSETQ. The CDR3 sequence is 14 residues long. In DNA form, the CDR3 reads TGCGCCAGCAGCGGGCGGACAGCCCAAGAGACCCAGTACTTC. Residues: CASSGRTAQETQYF. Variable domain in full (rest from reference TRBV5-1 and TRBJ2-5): KAGVTQTPRYLIKTRGQQVTLSCSPISGHRSVSWYQQTPGQGLQFLFEYFSETQRNKGNFPGRFSGRQFSNSRSEMNVSTLELGDSALYLCASSGRTAQETQYFGPGTRLLVL.

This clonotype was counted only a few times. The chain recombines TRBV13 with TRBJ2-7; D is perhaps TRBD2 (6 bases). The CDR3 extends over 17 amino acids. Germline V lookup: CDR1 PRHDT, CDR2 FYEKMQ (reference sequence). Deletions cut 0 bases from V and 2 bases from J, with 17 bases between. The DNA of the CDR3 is TGTGCCAGCAGCTTAGGCATTCGGCGGGACTTCACCTACGAGCAGTACTTC. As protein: CASSLGIRRDFTYEQYF.

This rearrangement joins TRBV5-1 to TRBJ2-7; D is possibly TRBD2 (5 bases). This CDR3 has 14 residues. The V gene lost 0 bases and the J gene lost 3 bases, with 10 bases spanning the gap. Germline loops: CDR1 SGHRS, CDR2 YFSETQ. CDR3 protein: CASSLDARDYEQYF. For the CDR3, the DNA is TGCGCCAGCAGCTTGGACGCTCGGGACTACGAGCAGTACTTC.